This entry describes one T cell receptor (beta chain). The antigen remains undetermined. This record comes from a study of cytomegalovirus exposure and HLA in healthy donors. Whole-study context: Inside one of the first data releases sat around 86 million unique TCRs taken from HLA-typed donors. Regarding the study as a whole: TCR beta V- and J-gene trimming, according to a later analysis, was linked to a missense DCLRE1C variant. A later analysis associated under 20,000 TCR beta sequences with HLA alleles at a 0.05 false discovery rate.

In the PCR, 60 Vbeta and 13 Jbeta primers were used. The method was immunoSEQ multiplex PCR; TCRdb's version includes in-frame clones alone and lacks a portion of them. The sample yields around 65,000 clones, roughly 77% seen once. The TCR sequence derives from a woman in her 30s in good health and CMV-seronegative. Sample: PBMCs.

CDR3 in DNA: TGTGCCAGCAGGGCCCCTGGGGCAGCAGGCTACACCTTC. This encodes CASRAPGAAGYTF. This chain connects TRBV6-5 to TRBJ1-2; the D gene is possibly TRBD1 (5 bases). Per the germline V gene, CDR1 is MNHEY and CDR2 is SVGAGI. The CDR3 covers 13 residues. Trimming took off 6 bases at V and 8 bases at J, with 16 bases between the two ends.